These 19 T cell receptor beta chains originate from one sample sequenced in a study of blood T cell repertoires in COVID-19. Using immunoSEQ multiplex PCR, the repertoire was profiled, and TCRdb retains in-frame clones only, with some absent. The table has approximately 400,000 clones, approximately 87% seen once. The sample was PBMCs or T cells enriched from blood (not recorded which). Every receptor here comes from a man aged 30 to 39 who had recovered from COVID-19.

The CDR3 coding sequence is TGTGCCAGCAGTTACTTGGACAGGGACAATGAGCAGTTCTTC. The encoded protein is CASSYLDRDNEQFF. The V gene is TRBV6-2 or TRBV6-3, the J gene TRBJ2-1; 8 positions match TRBD1. The germline gives CDR1 MNHEY, CDR2 SVGEGT. V trimming: 1 base; J trimming: 5 bases; junction bases outside the gene matches: 1. The CDR3 runs to 14 residues.

The genes are TRBV9 and TRBJ2-2, with 9 bases aligning to TRBD2. The CDR3 runs to 16 residues. Germline values: CDR1 SGDLS, CDR2 YYNGEE. V shed 4 bases, J shed 5 bases, and the junction held 9 bases outside the gene matches. The CDR3 spells CASSPPGLASTGELFF. CDR3 nucleotides: TGTGCCAGCAGCCCACCGGGACTAGCATCGACCGGGGAGCTGTTTTTT.

The chain is built from TRBV28 and TRBJ1-2; 12 bases are shared with TRBD1. CDR1 and CDR2 from the germline V gene are MDHEN and SYDVKM. The trim removed 6 bases at V and 14 bases at J, leaving 10 bases unmatched. The CDR3 totals 13 residues. The chain's CDR3 is CASSLPGQGAETF. The CDR3 DNA follows: TGTGCCAGCAGCTTGCCGGGACAGGGGGCGGAAACCTTC.

The chain has TRBV6-4 and TRBJ1-2; D is perhaps TRBD1 (6 bases). Trimming left V 4 bases short and J 5 bases short, with 14 bases between. This CDR3 comprises 14 residues. Looked up from germline, CDR1 is MRHNA and CDR2 is SNTAGT. CDR3 protein: CASSAAGEGYGYTF. The CDR3 coding sequence is TGTGCCAGCAGTGCCGCAGGGGAGGGTTATGGCTACACCTTC.

The J gene is TRBJ2-2, the V gene TRBV5-1, with D perhaps TRBD1 (6 bases). The CDR3 length is 14 residues. Deletions cut 0 bases from V and 5 bases from J, with 8 bases between. Per germline, CDR1 SGHRS and CDR2 YFSETQ. The DNA for the CDR3 is TGCGCCAGCAGCTTGGGACAGGCGACCGGGGAGCTGTTTTTT. Translation gives CASSLGQATGELFF.

This sequence joins TRBV10-3 and TRBJ1-1, with 7 bases lining up with TRBD1. CDR3 size: 14 residues. V was pared by 6 bases and J by 0 bases, with 4 bases of the junction left unmatched. Germline-derived CDR1 and CDR2 are ENHRY and SYGVKD. CDR3 region: CAISWDSMNTEAFF. The CDR3 DNA reads as TGTGCCATCAGCTGGGACAGCATGAACACTGAAGCTTTCTTT.

This chain joins TRBV6-6 and TRBJ2-3; 7 bases fit TRBD1. The germline CDR1 and CDR2 sequences are MNHNY and SVGAGI (reference sequence). This CDR3 contains 17 residues. Trimming took 5 bases from V and 1 from J; bases not matched to a gene: 12. The CDR3 DNA reads TGTGCCAGCAGTCAAACGCGCGACAGGGTTCGCACAGATACGCAGTATTTT. Translating it yields CASSQTRDRVRTDTQYF.

This chain connects TRBV21-1 to TRBJ2-1; the DNA was not compared with TRBD2, the D call given in the table. TRBV21-1 is labeled a pseudogene. CDR3 length: 16 residues. The DNA of the CDR3 is TGTGCCAGCAGCAAAAAGGGAGGGGTTCCCTACAATGAGCAGTTCTTC. Amino acid sequence: CASSKKGGVPYNEQFF.

This chain uses TRBV9 with TRBJ1-1, with TRBD1 matching over 8 bases. CDR1 is SGDLS and CDR2 is YYNGEE in the germline V gene. V shed 0 bases and J 10 bases; nucleotides not matched to a gene: 11. CDR3 length: 15 amino acids. Written as DNA, the CDR3 is TGTGCCAGCAGCGTAGAATTAGGGCAGGGGGCCCCAGCTTTCTTT. Protein: CASSVELGQGAPAFF.

The rearrangement uses TRBV13 and TRBJ2-2, with TRBD1 matching 7 bases. With 3 bases clipped from V and 6 bases from J, the junction kept 7 bases outside the gene matches. Germline CDR1 is PRHDT and CDR2 is FYEKMQ (reference sequence). This CDR3 has 15 residues. CDR3 sequence (DNA): TGTGCCAGCAGCTTTGAGGGGCAGGGGGCCGGGGAGCTGTTTTTT. Translation: CASSFEGQGAGELFF.

J is TRBJ2-1 and V is TRBV6-4; the match to TRBD2 covers 10 bases. Germline V gives CDR1 MRHNA, CDR2 SNTAGT. The ends lost 0 bases at V and 4 bases at J; junction bases unmatched: 3. This CDR3 contains 16 residues. In DNA, the CDR3 is TGTGCCAGCAGTGACTCCCAAGCGGGGGGGTACAATGAGCAGTTCTTC. Protein sequence: CASSDSQAGGYNEQFF.

The CDR3 sequence: CASSLRQSGTGELFF. CDR3 nucleotide sequence: TGCGCCAGCAGCCTACGACAGTCTGGCACCGGGGAGCTGTTTTTT. The V and J genes are TRBV5-1 and TRBJ2-2; possible D gene TRBD1, 5 bases. V dropped 4 bases and J dropped 4 bases, with 14 bases sitting between them. Germline V gives CDR1 SGHRS, CDR2 YFSETQ. The CDR3 covers 15 residues.

V and J are TRBV29-1 and TRBJ1-1; 7 nucleotides match TRBD1. The CDR3 contains 13 residues. V lost 7 bases, J lost 2 bases, and 7 bases stayed unmatched. CDR1 is SQVTM, CDR2 ANQGSEA, per germline. CDR3 nucleotide sequence: TGCAGCGCGACGGGACAGCGCAACACTGAAGCTTTCTTT. Translation gives CSATGQRNTEAFF.

The V gene is TRBV15, the J gene TRBJ1-5, with unresolved D. Between the trimmed V and J ends, which lost 0 bases and 0 bases, there was a span of 6 bases. The CDR3 is 15 residues long. Germline V lookup: CDR1 LNHNV, CDR2 YYDKDF (reference sequence). CDR3 amino acids: CATSREHNSNQPQHF. Here the CDR3 DNA reads TGTGCCACCAGCAGAGAACATAATAGCAATCAGCCCCAGCATTTT.

This chain connects TRBV4-1 to TRBJ1-6, with D perhaps TRBD1 (6 bases). V lost 2 bases and J lost 7, with 12 bases in between. CDR3 size: 15 residues. Germline CDR1 MGHRA, CDR2 YSYEKL. The CDR3 nucleotides are TGCGCCAGCAGCCAACAGGGGTTTGCGAATTCACCCCTCCACTTT. This translates into CASSQQGFANSPLHF.

The chain is built from TRBV30 and TRBJ1-5, with no clear D. V was cut by 4 bases and J by 15 bases, with 19 bases left in between. Germline lookup yields CDR1 GTSNPN and CDR2 SVGIG (reference sequence). The CDR3 loop spans 12 amino acids. CDR3 in DNA: TGTGCCTGGACCTCAGGTGGGCCCCTCATGCATTTT. Protein: CAWTSGGPLMHF.

The chain has TRBV2 and TRBJ1-1, with 9 bases identical to TRBD1. J was trimmed by 14 bases and V by 0 bases; bases with no gene match: 13. The CDR3 totals 15 residues. CDR1 and CDR2 from the germline V gene are SNHLY and FYNNEI. The CDR3 nucleotides are TGTGCCAGCAGTGAAGCCTTTTCGGGACAGGGAGTGAACTTCTTT. Amino acid sequence: CASSEAFSGQGVNFF.

The chain recombines TRBV4-1 with TRBJ1-1; 8 bases line up with TRBD1. Germline CDR1 reads MGHRA; CDR2 reads YSYEKL. The CDR3 totals 15 residues. V shed 4 bases, J shed 4 bases, and the junction held 8 bases outside the gene matches. The CDR3 region is CASSPRQGMGTEAFF. The CDR3 DNA follows: TGCGCCAGCAGCCCTCGACAGGGGATGGGCACTGAAGCTTTCTTT.

The CDR3 DNA reads TGTGCCAGCAGCTTTGCGGGTTCTTCTGAAGGCTACACCTTC. Translating it yields CASSFAGSSEGYTF. The V and J genes are TRBV7-9 and TRBJ1-2; no firm D call. Looked up from germline, CDR1 is SEHNR and CDR2 is FQNEAQ (reference sequence). Trimming cost V 3 bases and J 8 bases, with 16 bases left between them. The CDR3 length is 14 residues.